Below, one TCR beta chain is given with its context. These data come from a study of blood T cell repertoires in COVID-19. Produced via immunoSEQ multiplex PCR; TCRdb's table is partial and in-frame only. Of roughly 200,000 clones listed, about 88% are singletons. The germline gives CDR1 SNHLY, CDR2 FYNNEI. V gave up 4 bases and J gave up 0 bases, with 12 bases separating them. The CDR3 consists of 15 residues. The sequenced sample was PBMCs or T cells enriched from blood (not recorded which). The TCR sequence derives from a woman in her forties with acute COVID-19. The chain employs TRBV2 and TRBJ1-1; TRBD1 is a possible D gene (5 bases). CDR3 coding DNA: TGTGCCAGCAGTGGAGGAGGGGCCTTGAACACTGAAGCTTTCTTT. Its translation is CASSGGGALNTEAFF.